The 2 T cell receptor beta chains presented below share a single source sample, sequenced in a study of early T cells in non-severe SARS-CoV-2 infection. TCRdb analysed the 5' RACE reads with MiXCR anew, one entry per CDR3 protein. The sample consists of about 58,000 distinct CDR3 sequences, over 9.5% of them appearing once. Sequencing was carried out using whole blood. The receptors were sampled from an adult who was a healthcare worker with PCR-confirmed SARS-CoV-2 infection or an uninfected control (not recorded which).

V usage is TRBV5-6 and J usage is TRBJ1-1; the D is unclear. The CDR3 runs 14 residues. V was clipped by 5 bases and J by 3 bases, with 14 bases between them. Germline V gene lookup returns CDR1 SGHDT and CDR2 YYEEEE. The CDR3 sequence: CASRTNQMHTEAFF. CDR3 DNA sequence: TGTGCCAGCAGGACGAACCAGATGCACACTGAAGCTTTCTTT.

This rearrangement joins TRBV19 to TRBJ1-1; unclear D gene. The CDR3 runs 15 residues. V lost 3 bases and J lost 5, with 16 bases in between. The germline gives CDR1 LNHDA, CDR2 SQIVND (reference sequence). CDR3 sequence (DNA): TGTGCCAGTAGTATGAGAAGGGAATTTGCGACTGAAGCTTTCTTT. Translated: CASSMRREFATEAFF.